Listed here are 30 T cell receptor beta chains from one sample, sequenced in a study of CD8 T cells in ankylosing spondylitis. Study-level findings and limits: Fewer than 10 highly homologous variants formed a TCR beta motif that appeared characteristic of ankylosing spondylitis blood.

TCRdb reprocessed the 5' RACE reads with MiXCR, giving one entry per CDR3 protein. The sample holds about 460,000 distinct CDR3 sequences, roughly 5.3% seen once. Their target antigens are unknown. Sequenced sample: blood, either unsorted or a sorted T cell fraction (not recorded which). These receptors originate from a male donor with ankylosing spondylitis.

In this sample, this clonotype turned up many times. This sequence joins TRBV28 and TRBJ2-1; 8 bases are shared with TRBD2. The V gene end was trimmed by 5 bases and the J gene end by 7 bases; junction bases not matched to a gene: 10. The germline CDR1 and CDR2 sequences are MDHEN and SYDVKM. This CDR3 has 15 amino acids. CDR3 coding DNA: TGTGCCAGCAGTCCCCGGGGCGGGAGGTCTAATGAGCAGTTCTTC. It encodes CASSPRGGRSNEQFF.

This clonotype was observed many times. The chain recombines TRBV15 with TRBJ2-3; TRBD1 matches 9 bases. The CDR3 runs to 16 residues. V shed 4 bases and J 2 bases; nucleotides not matched to a gene: 7. Germline V gene lookup returns CDR1 LNHNV and CDR2 YYDKDF (reference sequence). The CDR3 loop is CATSIRTGANTDTQYF. The CDR3 nucleotides are TGTGCCACCAGCATTCGGACAGGGGCTAACACAGATACGCAGTATTTT.

This clonotype was counted at least ten times. This chain links TRBV7-2 with TRBJ2-3; possibly TRBD2 for D (7 bases). V lost 8 bases and J 3 bases, leaving 15 bases between the germline ends. The CDR3 covers 14 residues. Germline CDR1 and CDR2: SGHTA and FQGNSA. CDR3 sequence: CASARGGGTDTQYF. In nucleotides, the CDR3 is TGTGCCAGCGCTCGCGGGGGCGGGACAGATACGCAGTATTTT.

This clonotype has a count of ten or more. V is TRBV4-3 and J is TRBJ2-7; D may be TRBD2 (6 bases). From germline, CDR1 is LGHNA and CDR2 YSLEER. The ends were cut back, 2 bases at V and 2 bases at J, with 13 bases in the middle. This CDR3 is built from 15 residues. The CDR3 here is CASSQNSAGPYEQYF. The CDR3 nucleotides are TGCGCCAGCAGCCAAAACTCGGCGGGACCCTACGAGCAGTACTTC.

This sequence joins TRBV7-2 and TRBJ2-5; the D gene could be TRBD1 or TRBD2 (6 bases each). Germline CDR1 reads SGHTA; CDR2 reads FQGNSA. Trimming cost V 1 base and J 1 base, with 16 bases left between them. This CDR3 has 17 residues. CDR3 nucleotides: TGTGCCAGCAGCTTAGTCGGCGGGATGACAGGCCAAGAGACCCAGTACTTC. Protein product: CASSLVGGMTGQETQYF.

The J gene is TRBJ2-1, the V gene TRBV11-2; D not certain. Trimming pared 3 bases from V and 0 bases from J, leaving 9 bases between. This CDR3 comprises 15 residues. CDR1 and CDR2 from the germline V gene are SGHAT and FQNNGV. Written as DNA, the CDR3 is TGTGCCAGCAGCTTTGGGATCCACTCCTACAATGAGCAGTTCTTC. Translation: CASSFGIHSYNEQFF.

This clonotype occurred many times. The CDR3 region has the DNA TGTGCCAGCAGTGTGATCCGGGACAGACCCTACAATGAGCAGTTCTTC. Its translation is CASSVIRDRPYNEQFF. V and J are TRBV2 and TRBJ2-1, with 7 bases aligning to TRBD1. V trimming: 4 bases; J trimming: 2 bases; junction bases outside the gene matches: 8. Germline V lookup: CDR1 SNHLY, CDR2 FYNNEI. The CDR3 consists of 16 residues.

This clonotype came up many times. V usage is TRBV27 and J usage is TRBJ2-4; the D is unclear. V was shortened by 8 bases and J by 5 bases, with 7 bases between the two germline ends. The CDR3 runs to 11 residues. CDR1 and CDR2 (germline): MNHEY, SMNVEV (reference sequence). The CDR3 spells CASRYQNIQYF. Written as DNA, the CDR3 is TGTGCCAGCCGTTATCAAAACATTCAGTACTTC.

This clonotype was detected ten times or more. The gene calls are TRBV5-1 and TRBJ1-1, with D perhaps TRBD1 (6 bases). This CDR3 has 15 amino acids. The germline V gene has CDR1 SGHRS and CDR2 YFSETQ. The ends were cut back, 2 bases at V and 1 base at J, with 12 bases in the middle. The CDR3 DNA is TGCGCCAGCAGCTTACAGGGTTTGGAGAACACTGAAGCTTTCTTT. It yields the protein CASSLQGLENTEAFF.

This clonotype was seen many times. The J gene is TRBJ1-1, the V gene TRBV20-1; D might be TRBD1 (5 bases). Germline V gene sequence: CDR1 DFQATT, CDR2 SNEGSKA (reference sequence). V dropped 0 bases and J dropped 6 bases, with 14 bases sitting between them. The CDR3 runs to 14 residues. In DNA form, the CDR3 reads TGCAGTGCTAGAGATACGACAGCGCCGTCTGAAGCTTTCTTT. Translating it yields CSARDTTAPSEAFF.

The rearrangement links TRBV7-9 to TRBJ2-7; D is uncertain. With 4 bases removed from V and 2 bases from J, the gap between germline ends came to 18 bases. There are 16 residues in the CDR3. Germline loops: CDR1 SEHNR, CDR2 FQNEAQ (reference sequence). Here the CDR3 DNA reads TGTGCCAGCAGCTCAACCCCGAAGGGAAGGGCCTACGAGCAGTACTTC. Amino acid sequence: CASSSTPKGRAYEQYF.

This clonotype was found many times. The CDR3 is CASSSGRARNEQFF. As DNA, the CDR3 is TGTGCCAGCAGCTCTGGACGGGCTAGGAATGAGCAGTTCTTC. The chain carries TRBV5-6 and TRBJ2-1, with D uncertain. Trimming pared 3 bases from V and 7 bases from J, leaving 14 bases between. CDR1 and CDR2 (germline): SGHDT, YYEEEE. The CDR3 spans 14 residues. Using reference TRBV5-6 and TRBJ2-1 for the parts outside the CDR3, the full variable domain is DAGVTQSPTHLIKTRGQQVTLRCSPKSGHDTVSWYQQALGQGPQFIFQYYEEEERQRGNFPDRFSGHQFPNYSSELNVNALLLGDSALYLCASSSGRARNEQFFGPGTRLTVL.

This clonotype was counted at least ten times. The chain links TRBV4-3 to TRBJ2-1; D is undetermined. In germline, CDR1 is LGHNA, CDR2 YSLEER. The V end lost 0 bases, the J end lost 1 base, and 7 bases lay between the germline ends. This CDR3 spans 15 amino acids. For the CDR3, the DNA is TGCGCCAGCAGCCAAGAGGGAAGGTCCTACAATGAGCAGTTCTTC. It is translated as CASSQEGRSYNEQFF.

V and J are TRBV5-1 and TRBJ2-7; 8 nucleotides agree with TRBD1. CDR1 and CDR2 from the germline V gene are SGHRS and YFSETQ. The CDR3 consists of 15 residues. V dropped 0 bases and J dropped 4; count of bases not matched to a gene: 6. Written as DNA, the CDR3 is TGCGCCAGCAGCTTGGGACAGGGGATAGGGTACGAGCAGTACTTC. Amino acid sequence: CASSLGQGIGYEQYF.

This clonotype was seen many times. The V call is TRBV27, the J call TRBJ1-4; D possibly corresponds to TRBD1 (6 bases). The CDR3 spans 14 residues. The germline V gene has CDR1 MNHEY and CDR2 SMNVEV (reference sequence). With 5 bases removed from V and 6 bases from J, the gap between germline ends came to 13 bases. CDR3 coding DNA: TGTGCCAGCAGTCAGGCAGGGGATTATGAAAAACTGTTTTTT. Its protein is CASSQAGDYEKLFF.

This clonotype was counted ten times or more. The rearrangement links TRBV25-1 to TRBJ2-3; D gene uncertain. The ends were cut back, 4 bases at V and 4 bases at J, with 6 bases in the middle. The CDR3 is 12 residues long. The V gene's germline CDR1 is MGHDK and CDR2 SYGVNS. CDR3 protein: CASSVSSDTQYF. CDR3 coding DNA: TGTGCCAGCAGTGTAAGTTCAGATACGCAGTATTTT.

Ten or more counts support this clonotype. J is TRBJ2-3 and V is TRBV20-1, with no clear D. The CDR3 covers 15 residues. V shed 0 bases and J shed 1 base, with 11 bases lying between them. Germline values: CDR1 DFQATT, CDR2 SNEGSKA (reference sequence). The CDR3 region has the DNA TGCAGTGCTAGAGATCTCCGGACGGGCACAGATACGCAGTATTTT. It yields the protein CSARDLRTGTDTQYF.

This clonotype was recorded many times. V is TRBV18 and J is TRBJ1-2, with 9 bases lining up with TRBD1. The CDR3 is 13 amino acids. The germline gives CDR1 KGHSH, CDR2 LQKENI. V lost 4 bases to trimming and J lost 8 bases; unmatched junction nucleotides: 5. CDR3 coding DNA: TGTGCCAGCTCACGGACAGGGGCAAGGGGCTACACCTTC. Its translation: CASSRTGARGYTF.

This clonotype came up many times. The CDR3 loop reads CATSDAPGDSVPANYGYTF. The CDR3, as DNA: TGTGCCACCAGTGATGCACCTGGGGACAGCGTACCAGCTAACTATGGCTACACCTTC. The chain joins TRBV24-1 to TRBJ1-2; 7 bases align to TRBD1. The germline V gene encodes CDR1 KGHDR and CDR2 SFDVKD. V was clipped by 3 bases and J by 0 bases; unmatched bases: 15. CDR3 length equals 19 residues.

This clonotype has ten or more counts. The chain links TRBV11-2 to TRBJ2-3; maybe TRBD1 (6 bases). The CDR3 contains 14 residues. The germline gives CDR1 SGHAT, CDR2 FQNNGV. The V gene lost 5 bases and the J gene lost 3 bases, with 12 bases spanning the gap. Written as DNA, the CDR3 is TGTGCCAGCAGCCCGACAGGTTGGACAGATACGCAGTATTTT. This codes for CASSPTGWTDTQYF.

In this sample, this clonotype turned up many times. V is TRBV6-1 and J is TRBJ2-7; D is possibly TRBD1 (6 bases). The CDR3 spans 15 residues. Trimming shortened V by 5 bases and J by 1 base, and 15 bases separated the two germline ends. The germline V gene has CDR1 MNHNS and CDR2 SASEGT. CDR3 in amino acids: CASSKDRQDSYEQYF. CDR3 coding DNA: TGTGCCAGCAGTAAGGACAGACAAGATTCCTACGAGCAGTACTTC.

The rearrangement uses TRBV4-2 and TRBJ1-1, with D perhaps matching TRBD1 (5 bases). The V and J ends lost 1 base and 2 bases respectively, with 11 bases between them. Germline CDR1 reads LGHNA; CDR2 reads YNFKEQ. This CDR3 is built from 15 residues. Here the CDR3 reads CASSQALGVNTEAFF. As DNA, the CDR3 is TGTGCCAGCAGCCAAGCCCTGGGGGTCAACACTGAAGCTTTCTTT.

This clonotype was seen repeatedly, ten times or more. This rearrangement joins TRBV4-2 to TRBJ2-7; D ambiguous. The CDR3 length is 17 residues. Germline CDR1 LGHNA, CDR2 YNFKEQ. V gave up 3 bases and J gave up 3 bases, with 21 bases separating them. The CDR3 protein is CASSHQDIEPASYEQYF. DNA of the CDR3: TGTGCCAGCAGCCACCAAGATATAGAACCAGCCAGCTACGAGCAGTACTTC.

This clonotype appeared many times. The chain joins TRBV29-1 to TRBJ2-7; 8 nucleotides align to TRBD2. Germline V gene data show CDR1 as SQVTM and CDR2 as ANQGSEA. V gave up 3 bases and J gave up 6 bases; unmatched junction bases: 10. The CDR3 length is 14 residues. CDR3 DNA: TGCAGCGTTGACCCCAGCGGGAGTTTTCTCGAGCAGTACTTC. This encodes CSVDPSGSFLEQYF.

This clonotype came up many times. This rearrangement joins TRBV29-1 to TRBJ2-3, with D hard to call. There are 14 residues in the CDR3. The germline gives CDR1 SQVTM, CDR2 ANQGSEA. The V end lost 3 bases, the J end lost 0 bases, and 10 bases lay between the germline ends. CDR3 nucleotide sequence: TGCAGCGTTGAGGATCTTCCTAGCACAGATACGCAGTATTTT. It yields the protein CSVEDLPSTDTQYF.

This clonotype was recorded many times. This chain joins TRBV5-1 and TRBJ2-7, with D unresolved. CDR3 size: 14 residues. CDR1 and CDR2 from the germline V gene are SGHRS and YFSETQ. The V end lost 2 bases, the J end lost 0 bases, and 9 bases lay between the germline ends. The CDR3 nucleotides are TGCGCCAGCAGCTTTACAGTTAGCTCCTACGAGCAGTACTTC. This gives the protein CASSFTVSSYEQYF.

This clonotype has at least ten counts. V and J are TRBV7-9 and TRBJ2-3; tentatively, D is TRBD2 (6 bases). CDR3 length equals 16 residues. CDR1 SEHNR and CDR2 FQNEAQ come from the germline V gene (reference sequence). Trimming pared 4 bases from V and 4 bases from J, leaving 18 bases between. In nucleotides, the CDR3 is TGTGCCAGCAGCTCCCTAGGCGGGGCTGGGGCAGATACGCAGTATTTT. Protein sequence: CASSSLGGAGADTQYF.

In its sample, this clonotype was seen many times. The J gene is TRBJ1-2, the V gene TRBV29-1; D unclear. Germline CDR1 and CDR2: SQVTM and ANQGSEA. Trimming removed 2 bases at V and 4 bases at J, with 14 bases between. The CDR3 loop spans 14 amino acids. Written as DNA, the CDR3 is TGCAGCGTTGAAATGGCCGGAGGAACCTATGGCTACACCTTC. The encoded protein is CSVEMAGGTYGYTF.

At least ten counts were recorded for this clonotype. The chain joins TRBV5-5 to TRBJ2-2; 7 positions match TRBD1. V lost 6 bases and J lost 2; bases outside the gene matches: 10. Germline-derived CDR1 and CDR2 are SGHKS and YYEKEE (reference sequence). The CDR3 is 16 residues long. The CDR3 spells CASTPTGTENTGELFF. The CDR3, as DNA: TGTGCCAGCACTCCGACCGGGACAGAAAACACCGGGGAGCTGTTTTTT. Looking up the rest from reference TRBV5-5 and TRBJ2-2 gives the full variable domain: DAGVTQSPTHLIKTRGQQVTLRCSPISGHKSVSWYQQVLGQGPQFIFQYYEKEERGRGNFPDRFSARQFPNYSSELNVNALLLGDSALYLCASTPTGTENTGELFFGEGSRLTVL.

There are many counts of this clonotype. The chain uses TRBV10-3 and TRBJ1-5, with 11 bases lining up with TRBD1. CDR1 is ENHRY, CDR2 SYGVKD, per germline. This CDR3 comprises 15 residues. The V segment lost 6 bases and the J segment 4 bases; nucleotides outside the gene matches: 5. The CDR3 DNA sequence: TGTGCCATCAGGGGGACAGGGGGGGAGAATCAGCCCCAGCATTTT. Translating gives CAIRGTGGENQPQHF.